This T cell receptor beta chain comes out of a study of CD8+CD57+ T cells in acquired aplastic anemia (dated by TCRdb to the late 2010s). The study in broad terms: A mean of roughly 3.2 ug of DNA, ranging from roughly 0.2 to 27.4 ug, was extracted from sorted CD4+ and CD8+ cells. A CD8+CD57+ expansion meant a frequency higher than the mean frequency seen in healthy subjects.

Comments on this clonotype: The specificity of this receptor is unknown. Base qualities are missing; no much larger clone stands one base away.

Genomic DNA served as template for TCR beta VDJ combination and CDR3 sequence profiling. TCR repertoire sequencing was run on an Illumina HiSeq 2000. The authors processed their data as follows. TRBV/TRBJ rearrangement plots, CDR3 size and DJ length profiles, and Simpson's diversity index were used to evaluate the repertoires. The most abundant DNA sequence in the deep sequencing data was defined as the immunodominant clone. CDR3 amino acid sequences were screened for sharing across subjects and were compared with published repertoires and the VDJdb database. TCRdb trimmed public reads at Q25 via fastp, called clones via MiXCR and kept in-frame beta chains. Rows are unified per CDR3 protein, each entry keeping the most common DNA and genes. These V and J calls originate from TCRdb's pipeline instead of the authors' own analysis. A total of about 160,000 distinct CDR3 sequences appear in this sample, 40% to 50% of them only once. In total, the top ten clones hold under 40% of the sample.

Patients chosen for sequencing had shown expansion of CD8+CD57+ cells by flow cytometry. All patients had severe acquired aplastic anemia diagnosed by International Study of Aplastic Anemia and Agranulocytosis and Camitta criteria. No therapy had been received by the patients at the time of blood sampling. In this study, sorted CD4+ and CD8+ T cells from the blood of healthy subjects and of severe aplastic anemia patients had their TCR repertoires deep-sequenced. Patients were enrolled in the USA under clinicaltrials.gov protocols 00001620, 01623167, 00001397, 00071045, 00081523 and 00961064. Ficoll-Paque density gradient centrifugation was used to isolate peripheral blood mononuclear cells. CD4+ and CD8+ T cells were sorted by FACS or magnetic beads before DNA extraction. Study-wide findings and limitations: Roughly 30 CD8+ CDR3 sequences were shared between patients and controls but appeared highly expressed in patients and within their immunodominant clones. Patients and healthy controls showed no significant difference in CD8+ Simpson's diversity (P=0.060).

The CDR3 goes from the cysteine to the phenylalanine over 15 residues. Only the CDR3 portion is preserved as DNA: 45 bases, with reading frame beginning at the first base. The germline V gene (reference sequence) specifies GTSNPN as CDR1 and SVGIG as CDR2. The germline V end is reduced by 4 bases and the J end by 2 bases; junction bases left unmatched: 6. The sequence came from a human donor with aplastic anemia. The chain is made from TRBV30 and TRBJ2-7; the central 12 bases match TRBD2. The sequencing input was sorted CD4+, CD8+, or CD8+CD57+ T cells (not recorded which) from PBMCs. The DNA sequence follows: TGTGCCTGGAACCCCGGACTAGCGGGACCCTACGAGCAGTACTTC. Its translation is CAWNPGLAGPYEQYF. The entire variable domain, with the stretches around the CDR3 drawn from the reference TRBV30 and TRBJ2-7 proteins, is SQTIHQWPATLVQPVGSPLSLECTVEGTSNPNLYWYRQAAGRGLQLLFYSVGIGQISSEVPQNLSASRPQDRQFILSSKKLLLSDSGFYLCAWNPGLAGPYEQYFGPGTRLTVT.